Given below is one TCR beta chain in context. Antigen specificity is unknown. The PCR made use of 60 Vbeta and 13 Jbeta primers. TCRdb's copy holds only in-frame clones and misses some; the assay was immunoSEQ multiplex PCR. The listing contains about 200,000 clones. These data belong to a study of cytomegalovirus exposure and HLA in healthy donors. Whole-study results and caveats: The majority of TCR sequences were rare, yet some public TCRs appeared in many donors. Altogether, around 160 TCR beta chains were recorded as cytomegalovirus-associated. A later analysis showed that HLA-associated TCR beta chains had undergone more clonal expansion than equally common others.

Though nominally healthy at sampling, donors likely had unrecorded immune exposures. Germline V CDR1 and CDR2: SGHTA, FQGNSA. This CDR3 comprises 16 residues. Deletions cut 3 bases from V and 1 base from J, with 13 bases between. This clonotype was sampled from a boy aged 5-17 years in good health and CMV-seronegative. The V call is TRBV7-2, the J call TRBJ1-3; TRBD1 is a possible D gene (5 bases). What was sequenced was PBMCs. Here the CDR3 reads CASSFMGQKSGNTIYF. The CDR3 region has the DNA TGTGCCAGCAGCTTTATGGGGCAAAAGTCTGGAAACACCATATATTTT.